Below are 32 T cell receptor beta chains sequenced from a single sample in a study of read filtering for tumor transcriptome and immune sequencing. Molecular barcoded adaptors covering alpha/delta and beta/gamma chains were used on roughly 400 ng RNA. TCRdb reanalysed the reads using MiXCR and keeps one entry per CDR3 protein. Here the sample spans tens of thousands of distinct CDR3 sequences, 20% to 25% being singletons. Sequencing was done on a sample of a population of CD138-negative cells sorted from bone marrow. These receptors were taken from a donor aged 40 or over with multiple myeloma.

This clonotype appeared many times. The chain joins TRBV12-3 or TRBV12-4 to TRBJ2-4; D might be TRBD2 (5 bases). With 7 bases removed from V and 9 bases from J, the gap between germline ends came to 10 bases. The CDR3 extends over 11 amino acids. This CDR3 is CASTEGTIQYF. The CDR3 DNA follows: TGTGCCAGCACCGAGGGAACCATTCAGTACTTC.

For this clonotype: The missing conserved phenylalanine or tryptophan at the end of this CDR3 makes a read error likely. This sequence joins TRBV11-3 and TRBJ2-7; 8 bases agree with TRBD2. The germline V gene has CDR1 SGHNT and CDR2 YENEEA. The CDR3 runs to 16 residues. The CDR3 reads CASSLDGRGGRDEQYL. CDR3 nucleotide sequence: TGTGCTAGCAGCTTAGACGGTCGCGGGGGGAGGGACGAGCAGTACCTC.

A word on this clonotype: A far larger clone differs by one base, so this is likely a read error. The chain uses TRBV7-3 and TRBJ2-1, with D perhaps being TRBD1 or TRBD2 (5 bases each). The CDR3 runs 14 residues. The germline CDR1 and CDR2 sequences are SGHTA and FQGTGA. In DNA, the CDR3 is TGTGCCAGCAGCTTAAGGGGGAGCACCAATGAGCGGTTCTTC. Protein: CASSLRGSTNERFF. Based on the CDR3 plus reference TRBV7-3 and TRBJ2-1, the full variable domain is GAGVSQTPSNKVTEKGKYVELRCDPISGHTALYWYRQSLGQGPEFLIYFQGTGAADDSGLPNDRFFAVRPEGSVSTLKIQRTERGDSAVYLCASSLRGSTNERFFGPGTRLTVL.

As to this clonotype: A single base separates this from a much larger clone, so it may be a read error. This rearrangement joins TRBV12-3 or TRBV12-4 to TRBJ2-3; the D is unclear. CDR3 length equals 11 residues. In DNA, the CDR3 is TGTGCCAGCAGTCGGGCGGATACGCGGTATTTT. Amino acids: CASSRADTRYF.

Here the CDR3 reads CATTPGTERIEKLFF. The CDR3 nucleotides read TGTGCCACCACACCAGGGACAGAGCGAATTGAAAAACTGTTTTTT. The gene calls are TRBV7-9 and TRBJ1-4; the match to TRBD1 covers 7 bases. The CDR3 covers 15 residues. Trimming at V came to 10 bases and at J to 7 bases, leaving 15 bases not matched to a gene. Germline V gives CDR1 SEHNR, CDR2 FQNEAQ (reference sequence).

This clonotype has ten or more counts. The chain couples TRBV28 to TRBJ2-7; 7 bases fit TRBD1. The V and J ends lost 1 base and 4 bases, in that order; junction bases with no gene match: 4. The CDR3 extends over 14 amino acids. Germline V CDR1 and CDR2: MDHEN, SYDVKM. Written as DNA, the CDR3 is TGTGCCAGCAGTTTATATGGACAGGAGTACGAGCAGTACTTC. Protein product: CASSLYGQEYEQYF. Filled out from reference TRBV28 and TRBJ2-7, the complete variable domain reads DVKVTQSSRYLVKRTGEKVFLECVQDMDHENMFWYRQDPGLGLRLIYFSYDVKMKEKGDIPEGYSVSREKKERFSLILESASTNQTSMYLCASSLYGQEYEQYFGPGTRLTVT.

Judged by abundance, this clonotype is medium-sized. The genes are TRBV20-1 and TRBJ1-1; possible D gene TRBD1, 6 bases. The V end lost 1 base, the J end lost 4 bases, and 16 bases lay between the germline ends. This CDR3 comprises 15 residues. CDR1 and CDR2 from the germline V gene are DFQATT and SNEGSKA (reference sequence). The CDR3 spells CSARGRGTSFTEAFF. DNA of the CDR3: TGCAGTGCTAGAGGCAGGGGCACGAGCTTCACTGAAGCTTTCTTT.

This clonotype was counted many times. CDR3 region: CASSSQPPGPNTEAFF. CDR3 DNA sequence: TGCGCCAGCAGCTCCCAACCCCCGGGACCGAACACTGAAGCTTTCTTT. The rearrangement joins TRBV5-1 to TRBJ1-1, with D tentatively TRBD1 (5 bases). The CDR3 loop spans 16 amino acids. Per the germline V gene, CDR1 is SGHRS and CDR2 is YFSETQ. V lost 3 bases and J 1 base, leaving 16 bases between the germline ends.

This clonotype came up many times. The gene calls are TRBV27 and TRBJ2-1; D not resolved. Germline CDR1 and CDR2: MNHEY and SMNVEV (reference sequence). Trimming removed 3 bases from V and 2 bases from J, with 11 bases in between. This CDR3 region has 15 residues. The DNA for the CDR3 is TGTGCCAGCAGTTTTCAGTCGAGGACCTACAATGAGCAGTTCTTC. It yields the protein CASSFQSRTYNEQFF.

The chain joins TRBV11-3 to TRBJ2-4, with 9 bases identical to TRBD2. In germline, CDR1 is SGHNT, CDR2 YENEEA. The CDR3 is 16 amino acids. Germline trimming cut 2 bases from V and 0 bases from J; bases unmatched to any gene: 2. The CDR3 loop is CASSLRSGGAKNIQYF. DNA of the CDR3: TGTGCCAGCAGCTTACGTAGCGGGGGAGCCAAAAACATTCAGTACTTC.

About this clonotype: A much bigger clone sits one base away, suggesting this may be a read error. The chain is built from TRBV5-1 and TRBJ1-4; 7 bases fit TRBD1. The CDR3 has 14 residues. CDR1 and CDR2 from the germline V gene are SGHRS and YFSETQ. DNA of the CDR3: TGCGCCACCAGCGTAACAGGGGTTCGTGAAAAACTGTTTTTT. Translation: CATSVTGVREKLFF.

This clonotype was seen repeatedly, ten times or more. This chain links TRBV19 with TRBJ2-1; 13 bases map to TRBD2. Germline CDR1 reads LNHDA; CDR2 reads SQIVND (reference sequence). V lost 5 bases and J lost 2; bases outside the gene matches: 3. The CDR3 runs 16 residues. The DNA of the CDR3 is TGTGCCAGTAGTTTAACTAGCGGGAGGGCCTACAATGAGCAGTTCTTC. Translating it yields CASSLTSGRAYNEQFF.

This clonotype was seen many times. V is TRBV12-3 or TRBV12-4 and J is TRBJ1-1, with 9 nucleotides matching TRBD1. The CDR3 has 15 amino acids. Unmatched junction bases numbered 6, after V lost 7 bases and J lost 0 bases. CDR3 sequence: CASKGQGIMNTEAFF. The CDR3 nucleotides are TGTGCCAGCAAAGGACAGGGGATAATGAACACTGAAGCTTTCTTT.

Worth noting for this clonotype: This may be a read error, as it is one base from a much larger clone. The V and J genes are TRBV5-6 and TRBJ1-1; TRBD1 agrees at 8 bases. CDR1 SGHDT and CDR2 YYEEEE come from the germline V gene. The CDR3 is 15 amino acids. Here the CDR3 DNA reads TGTGCCAGCAGCTTGGAGACAGGGGTTAACACTGAAGCTTCCTTT. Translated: CASSLETGVNTEASF.

CDR3 sequence: CASSQNRGGQTDTQYF. The DNA of the CDR3 is TGTGCCAGCAGCCAAAACCGGGGGGGGCAGACAGATACGCAGTATTTT. V usage is TRBV3-1 and J usage is TRBJ2-3, with 8 bases fitting TRBD2. The CDR3 has 16 amino acids. Germline assignment: CDR1 LGHDT and CDR2 YNNKEL (reference sequence). J was trimmed by 3 bases and V by 2 bases; bases with no gene match: 7.

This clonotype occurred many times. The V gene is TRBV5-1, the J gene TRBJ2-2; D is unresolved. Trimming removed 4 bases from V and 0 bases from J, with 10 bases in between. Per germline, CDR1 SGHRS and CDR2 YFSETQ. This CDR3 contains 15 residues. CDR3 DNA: TGCGCCAGCAGCCCGTACCTTCCGAACACCGGGGAGCTGTTTTTT. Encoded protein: CASSPYLPNTGELFF.

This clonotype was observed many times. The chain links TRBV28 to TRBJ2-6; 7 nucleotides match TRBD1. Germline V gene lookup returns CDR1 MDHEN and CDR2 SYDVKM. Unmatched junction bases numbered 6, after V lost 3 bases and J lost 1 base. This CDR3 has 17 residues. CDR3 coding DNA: TGTGCCAGCAGTTTTTGGGACAGCAAGTCTGGGGCCAACGTCCTGACTTTC. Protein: CASSFWDSKSGANVLTF.

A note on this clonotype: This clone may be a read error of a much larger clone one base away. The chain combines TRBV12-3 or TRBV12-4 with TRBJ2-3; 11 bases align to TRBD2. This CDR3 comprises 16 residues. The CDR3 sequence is CASPRGLAESTDAQYF. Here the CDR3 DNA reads TGTGCCAGCCCGAGGGGACTAGCGGAGAGCACAGATGCGCAGTATTTT.

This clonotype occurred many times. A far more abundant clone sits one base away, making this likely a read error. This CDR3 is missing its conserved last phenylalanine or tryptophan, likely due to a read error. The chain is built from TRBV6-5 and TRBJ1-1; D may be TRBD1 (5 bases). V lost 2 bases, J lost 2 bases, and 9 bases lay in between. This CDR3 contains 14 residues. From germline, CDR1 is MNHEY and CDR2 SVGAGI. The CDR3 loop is CASSYPGHNTEAFL. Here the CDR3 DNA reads TGTGCCAGCAGTTACCCCGGACATAACACTGAAGCTTTCCTT.

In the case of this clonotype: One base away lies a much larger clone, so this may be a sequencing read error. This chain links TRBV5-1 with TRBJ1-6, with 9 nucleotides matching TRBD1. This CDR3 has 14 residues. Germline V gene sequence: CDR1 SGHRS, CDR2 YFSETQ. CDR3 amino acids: CASSEGQGNSPLRF. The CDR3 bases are TGCGCCAGCAGCGAGGGACAGGGAAATTCACCCCTCCGCTTT.

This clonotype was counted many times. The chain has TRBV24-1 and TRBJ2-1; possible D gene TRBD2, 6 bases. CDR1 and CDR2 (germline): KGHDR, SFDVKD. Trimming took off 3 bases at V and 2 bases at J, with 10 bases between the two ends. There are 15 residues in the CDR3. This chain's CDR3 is CATSDGGLTYNEQFF. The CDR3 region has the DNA TGTGCCACCAGTGATGGGGGACTGACCTACAATGAGCAGTTCTTC.

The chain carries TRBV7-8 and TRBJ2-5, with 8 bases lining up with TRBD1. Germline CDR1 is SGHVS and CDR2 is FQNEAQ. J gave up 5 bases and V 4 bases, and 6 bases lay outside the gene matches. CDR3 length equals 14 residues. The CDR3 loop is CASSYRTGMETQYF. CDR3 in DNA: TGTGCCAGCAGCTACAGGACAGGGATGGAGACCCAGTACTTC.

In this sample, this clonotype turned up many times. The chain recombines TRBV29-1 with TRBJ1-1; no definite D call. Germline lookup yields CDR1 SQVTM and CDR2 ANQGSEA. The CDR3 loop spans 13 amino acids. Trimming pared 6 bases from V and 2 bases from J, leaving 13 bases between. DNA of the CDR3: TGCAGCGTGCAAAGGGCCTTTAACACTGAAGCTTTCTTT. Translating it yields CSVQRAFNTEAFF.

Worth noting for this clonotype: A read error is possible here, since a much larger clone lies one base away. Here the CDR3 reads CASTWGSGVNVLTF. The CDR3, as DNA: TGTGCCAGCACTTGGGGCTCTGGGGTCAACGTCCTGACTTTC. The chain recombines TRBV11-2 with TRBJ2-6; D is perhaps TRBD1 (5 bases). The CDR3 has 14 amino acids. Germline V lookup: CDR1 SGHAT, CDR2 FQNNGV.

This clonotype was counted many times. The CDR3 spells CASSYSGERWNEQFF. In DNA, the CDR3 is TGTGCCAGCAGTTACTCGGGGGAGCGCTGGAATGAGCAGTTCTTC. The gene calls are TRBV6-5 and TRBJ2-1; D assignment may be TRBD1 or TRBD2 (5 bases each). The CDR3 consists of 15 residues. The V and J ends lost 0 bases and 7 bases respectively, with 13 bases between them. Looked up from germline, CDR1 is MNHEY and CDR2 is SVGAGI.

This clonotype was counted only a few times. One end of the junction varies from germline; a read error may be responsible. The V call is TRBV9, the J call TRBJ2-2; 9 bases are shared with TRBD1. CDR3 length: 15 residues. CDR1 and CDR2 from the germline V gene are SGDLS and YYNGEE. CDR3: CAGSGMDRGAGELFF. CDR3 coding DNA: TGTGCCGGCAGCGGAATGGACAGGGGCGCCGGGGAGCTGTTTTTT.

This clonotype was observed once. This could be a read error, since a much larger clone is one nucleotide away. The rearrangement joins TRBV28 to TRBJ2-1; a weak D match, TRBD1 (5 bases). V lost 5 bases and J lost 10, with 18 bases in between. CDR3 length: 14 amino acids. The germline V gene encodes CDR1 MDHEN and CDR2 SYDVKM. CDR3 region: CASSPPGRGYEQFF. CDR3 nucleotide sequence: TGTGCCAGCAGTCCCCCAGGGCGCGGATACGAGCAGTTCTTC.

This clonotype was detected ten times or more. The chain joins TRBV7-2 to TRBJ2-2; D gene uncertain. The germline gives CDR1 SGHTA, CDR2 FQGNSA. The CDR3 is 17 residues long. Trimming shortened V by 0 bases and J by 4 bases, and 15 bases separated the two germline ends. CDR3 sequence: CASSLAALGSSTGELFF. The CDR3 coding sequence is TGTGCCAGCAGCTTAGCTGCCCTGGGATCTAGCACCGGGGAGCTGTTTTTT.

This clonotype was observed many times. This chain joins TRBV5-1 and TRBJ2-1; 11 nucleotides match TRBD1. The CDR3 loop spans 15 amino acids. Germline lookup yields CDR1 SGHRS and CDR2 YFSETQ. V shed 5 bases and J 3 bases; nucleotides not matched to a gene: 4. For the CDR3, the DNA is TGCGCCAGCAGTTTCGGGACAGGGGGCTACAATGAGCAGTTCTTC. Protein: CASSFGTGGYNEQFF.

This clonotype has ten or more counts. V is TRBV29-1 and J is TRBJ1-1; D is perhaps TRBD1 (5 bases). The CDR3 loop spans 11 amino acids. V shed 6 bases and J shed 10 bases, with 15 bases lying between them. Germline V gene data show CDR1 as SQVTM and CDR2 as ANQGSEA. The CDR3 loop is CSVGTLWGAFF. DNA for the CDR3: TGCAGCGTCGGGACCTTGTGGGGAGCTTTCTTT.

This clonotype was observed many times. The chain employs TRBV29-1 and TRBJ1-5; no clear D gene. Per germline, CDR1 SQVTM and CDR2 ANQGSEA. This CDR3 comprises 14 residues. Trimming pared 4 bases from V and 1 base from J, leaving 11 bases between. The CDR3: CSVAKGPSNQPQHF. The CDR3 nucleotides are TGCAGCGTTGCTAAGGGTCCGAGCAATCAGCCCCAGCATTTT.

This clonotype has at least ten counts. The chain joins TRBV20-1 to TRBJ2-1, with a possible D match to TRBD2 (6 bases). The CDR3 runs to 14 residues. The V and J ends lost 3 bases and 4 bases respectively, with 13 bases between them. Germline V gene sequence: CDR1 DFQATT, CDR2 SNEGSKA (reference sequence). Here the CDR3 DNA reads TGCAGTGCTAGTTTGGCGGGGTATTACAATGAGCAGTTCTTC. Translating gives CSASLAGYYNEQFF.